Listed below are T cell receptor beta chains from one sample, sequenced in a study of blood T cell repertoires in COVID-19. Using immunoSEQ multiplex PCR, the repertoire was profiled, and TCRdb retains in-frame clones only, with some absent. The repertoire has about 210,000 clones, more than 75% of them found once; the top ten carry roughly 7.2%. Specimen: PBMCs or T cells enriched from blood (not recorded which). These receptor sequences come from a young man in a cohort exposed to, infected with or recovered from COVID-19 (not recorded which). CDR3s include the opening cysteine and the closing phenylalanine or tryptophan. A D gene is named only where the DNA matches it firmly. The size field is filled for only some rows; it gives once, few, many or a size class.

J | D | V | size | DNA | CDR3
TRBJ1-2 | NA | TRBV25-1 | NA | TGTGCCAGCAGCCTTATGTATGGCTACACCTTC | CASSLMYGYTF
TRBJ1-6 | TRBD1 | TRBV28 | few | TGTGCCAGCAGCGGACAGGATAATTCACCCCTCCACTTT | CASSGQDNSPLHF
TRBJ2-7 | TRBD2 | TRBV5-1 | NA | TGCGCCAGCAGCACCGGGACTAGCGGGAGGGTAAAGTACGAGCAGTACTTC | CASSTGTSGRVKYEQYF
TRBJ2-1 | TRBD2 | TRBV19 | NA | TGTGCCAGTAGTATTATTAGCGGGAGCTTCGGTGAGCAGTTCTTC | CASSIISGSFGEQFF
TRBJ2-3 | NA | TRBV18 | NA | TGTGCCAGCTCACCGCGATCGGGACATACTAGCACAGATACGCAGTATTTT | CASSPRSGHTSTDTQYF
TRBJ2-7 | NA | TRBV24-1 | NA | TGTGCCACCAGTGATCCTGGGGGCCACGAGCAGTACTTC | CATSDPGGHEQYF
TRBJ2-1 | TRBD2 | TRBV6-4 | NA | TGTGCCAGCAGTGGGACTAGCGGGAGCAATGAGCAGTTCTTC | CASSGTSGSNEQFF
TRBJ1-2 | NA | TRBV15 | NA | TGTGCCACCAGCAGAGGATCGACAGACCTGAGGCCCACCTTC | CATSRGSTDLRPTF
TRBJ1-4 | NA | TRBV3-1/TRBV3-2 | NA | TGTGCCAGCAGCCGAAAAGACAGGATAGCAACTAATGAAAAACTGTTTTTT | CASSRKDRIATNEKLFF
TRBJ2-4 | NA | TRBV5-8 | NA | TGTGCCAGCACCTATCGGGGATACATTCAGTACTTC | CASTYRGYIQYF
TRBJ2-7 | TRBD1 | TRBV7-2 | NA | TGTGCCAGCAGCTTAACGACAGGGGGTGGCTACGAGCAGTACTTC | CASSLTTGGGYEQYF
TRBJ1-4 | NA | TRBV18 | NA | TGTGCCAGCTCACCAAGGGGTACCTTTGCAACTAATGAAAAACTGTTTTTT | CASSPRGTFATNEKLFF
TRBJ1-4 | NA | TRBV7-6 | NA | TGTGCCAGCAGCACCCGACCATCCGCGGCTCAGCAATGGGGAGTAACTAATGAAAAACTGTTTTTT | CASSTRPSAAQQWGVTNEKLFF
TRBJ2-7 | NA | TRBV6-5 | NA | TGTGCCAGCAGTTACGACTGGTCTACCTACGAGCAGTACTTC | CASSYDWSTYEQYF
TRBJ1-1 | NA | TRBV27 | NA | TGTGCCAGCAGTCCTCACAGGGTCACTGAAGCTTTCTTT | CASSPHRVTEAFF
TRBJ1-5 | NA | TRBV28 | NA | TGTGCCAGCAGTTCCATACAGGGAGTCAATCAGCCCCAGCATTTT | CASSSIQGVNQPQHF
TRBJ1-2 | NA | TRBV11-2 | NA | TGTGCCAGCAGCTTTCAGGGTAGTAACTATGGCTACACCTTC | CASSFQGSNYGYTF
TRBJ2-7 | TRBD2 | TRBV5-1 | NA | TGCGCCAGCAGCTTGGCAGGACTAGCGGGACCCTTAACCTACGAGCAGTACTTC | CASSLAGLAGPLTYEQYF
TRBJ2-3 | NA | TRBV11-3 | NA | TGTGCCAGCAGCTACGGGGGAAGCACAGATACGCAGTATTTT | CASSYGGSTDTQYF
TRBJ2-7 | TRBD2 | TRBV27 | NA | TGTGCCAGCAGTTCCGTAGCGGGAGGGAGCTACGAGCAGTACTTC | CASSSVAGGSYEQYF
TRBJ2-2 | NA | TRBV18 | NA | TGTGCCAGCTCACCATCGGAGTTCACCGGGGAGCTGTTTTTT | CASSPSEFTGELFF
TRBJ2-2 | TRBD1 | TRBV9 | NA | TGTGCCAGCAGTACTACGGGACAGGGGAACACCGGGGAGCTGTTTTTT | CASSTTGQGNTGELFF
TRBJ2-7 | NA | TRBV5-1 | NA | TGCGCCAGCAGAGGGACACGTTCCTACGAGCAGTACTTC | CASRGTRSYEQYF
TRBJ1-2 | TRBD1 | TRBV27 | NA | TGTGCCAGCAACGGACAGGGTAGTAGCTACACCTTC | CASNGQGSSYTF